The sequence of this T cell receptor beta chain was determined in a study of T cells in Graves' hyperthyroidism and ophthalmopathy. Study results and caveats: Most expanded thyroid clonotypes above 0.001 also appeared in blood. Ophthalmopathy and stable hyperthyroidism were separated by a 13 V-J model. Ophthalmopathy onset followed model prediction by a median about six months.

TCR beta CDR3 region amplification was performed from RNA transcripts. The TCR CDR3 first-round RT-PCR relied on the HTBI primer set. TCRdb reprocessed the multiplex PCR reads via MiXCR and lists one record per CDR3 protein. The sample holds 600,000 to 700,000 distinct CDR3 sequences, nearly 45% seen once. Details on this clonotype: Its antigen is not identified.

Together with thyroid ultrasound, orbital computed tomography, serum thyroxine and TRAb, clinical symptoms were used for diagnoses. The length of the CDR3 is 13 residues. The germline gives CDR1 LNHNV, CDR2 YYDKDF (reference sequence). Trimming pared 3 bases from V and 13 bases from J, leaving 16 bases between. The sequence was obtained from an adult man with Graves' disease, either hyperthyroidism or ophthalmopathy (not recorded which). The J gene is TRBJ1-5, the V gene TRBV15, with D unclear. The sample comprised peripheral blood or thyroid tissue (not recorded which). The CDR3 DNA reads as TGTGCCACCAGCAGTGAAGTGAGCCCCCCTCAGCATTTT. Protein sequence: CATSSEVSPPQHF.